The sequence of this TCR beta chain was determined in a study of cytomegalovirus exposure and HLA in healthy donors. This CDR3 spans 14 amino acids. CDR1 SGDLS and CDR2 YYNGEE come from the germline V gene. V was shortened by 0 bases and J by 4 bases, with 9 bases between the two germline ends. Researchers ran the PCR with 60 Vbeta and 13 Jbeta primers. Data came from immunoSEQ multiplex PCR; TCRdb stores just in-frame clones and leaves some out. This sample has over 80,000 clones, with over 65% found just once. Whole-study results and caveats: Reportedly, cytomegalovirus status was diagnosed with high sensitivity and specificity. The CMV antigen specificity of a few CMV-associated chains was confirmed through in vitro analysis.

In regard to this clone: Its antigen is unknown.

The chain links TRBV9 to TRBJ2-3, with unresolved D. Sample: PBMCs. The TCR sequence derives from a woman aged 18 to 35 in good health and CMV-seropositive. CDR3 region: CASSVAPLADTQYF. In nucleotides, the CDR3 is TGTGCCAGCAGCGTAGCTCCCCTAGCAGATACGCAGTATTTT.